This T cell receptor beta chain was documented in a study of blood T cells in healthy people across ages. Study-level findings and limits: With unsorted PBMCs, a conclusive comparison of naive versus antigen-experienced cells was not possible.

Combining a sample-barcoded 5' primer with a J-beta primer mix, a second PCR ran for about 7 to 12 cycles. Every sample gave at least 2.5 million paired-end reads containing CDR3. MiXCR was run by TCRdb on the 5' RACE reads, yielding one entry per CDR3 protein. The sample lists 750,000 to 950,000 distinct CDR3 sequences; about 55% were seen once. Drawing of peripheral blood yielded roughly 9.8 milliliters from each donor. On this clonotype itself: Its antigen is still unknown.

This clonotype was obtained from a man older than 75 in good health. Sequences were obtained from blood.

The CDR3, as DNA: TGTGCCAGCAGTTTAACCGGGACAGGGATTTATACGCAGTATTTT. It is translated as CASSLTGTGIYTQYF. The V call is TRBV27, the J call TRBJ2-3; 9 nucleotides match TRBD1. CDR3 length: 15 amino acids. The V gene end was trimmed by 2 bases and the J gene end by 7 bases; junction bases not matched to a gene: 7. CDR1 and CDR2 (germline): MNHEY, SMNVEV (reference sequence).